The entry below gives a single T cell receptor (beta chain) sequence along with its context. Its antigen is not yet known. No per-base quality is available; no much larger clone lies one base away. The study evaluated CTLA-4 blockade (ipilimumab) given together with focal radiation therapy in patients who had chemo-refractory metastatic non-small-cell lung cancer. Library preparation used the immunoSEQ multiplex PCR assay. TCRdb re-hosts the immuneACCESS table, in-frame sequences only. Its copies lack some clones; in the studies checked, an unresolved V gene accounts for under half of them, and the cause for the rest is not known. Present in this sample are 70,000 to 100,000 clones, about 86% of which were seen just once. Jointly, the top ten make up just over 2% of the sample. These data come from a study of radiotherapy plus CTLA-4 blockade in lung cancer (dated by TCRdb to the late 2010s). Regarding the research as a whole: Objective responses were observed in 18% of enrolled patients, and disease control was achieved in 31%.

What the work shows at the level of the full study, not this receptor alone: Increased serum interferon-beta after radiation, together with early dynamic changes in blood T cell clones, were reported to be the strongest predictors of response. After treatment with radiotherapy and ipilimumab, TCR clones that originated in tumors expanded in peripheral blood.

The sequencing used peripheral blood, collected from a patient treated with radiotherapy plus ipilimumab. The sequence was collected from a human donor with non-small cell lung cancer who had a partial response to radiotherapy plus ipilimumab.

CDR3 reads: CASYFQANTGELFF. The DNA sequence follows: TGTGCCAGCTACTTTCAAGCGAACACCGGGGAGCTGTTTTTT. The V and J genes are TRBV6-5 and TRBJ2-2; the D gene remains uncertain. V loses 8 bases, J loses 0 bases, and the germline ends lie 10 bases apart. From a lookup of the germline V gene, CDR1 and CDR2 are MNHEY and SVGAGI. The CDR3, cysteine through phenylalanine, is 14 amino acids long. Only the CDR3 DNA is retained, 42 bases long and in frame from the first base.